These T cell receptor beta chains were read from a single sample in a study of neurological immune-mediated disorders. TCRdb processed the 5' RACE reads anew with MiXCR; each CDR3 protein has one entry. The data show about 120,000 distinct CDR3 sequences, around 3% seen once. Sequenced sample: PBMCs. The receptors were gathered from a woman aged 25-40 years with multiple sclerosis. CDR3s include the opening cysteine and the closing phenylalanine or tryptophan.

CSVDSPDTQYF TRBJ2-3 TRBV29-1
CASSLQGYGELFF TRBJ2-2 TRBV12-3/TRBV12-4
CSVELREAYTGELFF TRBJ2-2 TRBV29-1
CSARRSGEDTQYF TRBJ2-3 TRBV29-1
CASSTGRQPQHF TRBJ1-5 TRBV7-9
CASSPSLVQNEQFF TRBJ2-1 TRBV7-2
CASSSDTRALSQYF TRBJ2-5 TRBV7-8
CASSHRQGAQGYTF TRBJ1-2 TRBV5-1
CAISEDSSGTPSYNEQFF TRBJ2-1 TRBV10-3
CASSLVASGKGGEQFF TRBJ2-1 TRBV5-1
CASSFTRQGEAFF TRBJ1-1 TRBV12-3/TRBV12-4
CASSLGWGEKNTGELFF TRBJ2-2 TRBV7-9
CSARTLGTEAFF TRBJ1-1 TRBV29-1
CASSGGGKETQYF TRBJ2-5 TRBV12-3/TRBV12-4
CASSPTGAMQFF TRBJ2-1 TRBV7-2
CASMPPGLSYGYTF TRBJ1-2 TRBV12-3/TRBV12-4
CASRSGGETQYF TRBJ2-5 TRBV6-5
CASSAWGGQETQYF TRBJ2-5 TRBV9
CSATQYGLAGPPDTQYF TRBJ2-3 TRBV20-1
CASSQEGQPNEKLFF TRBJ1-4 TRBV4-3
CASTGTGVDGYTF TRBJ1-2 TRBV6-5
CASSRDRGNSNQPQHF TRBJ1-5 TRBV18
CSVEEADSEETQYF TRBJ2-5 TRBV29-1
CASSSLAGRGDEQFF TRBJ2-1 TRBV7-2
CASSLNVAGPNSPLHF TRBJ1-6 TRBV7-2
CASSFKSGAGYTF TRBJ1-2 TRBV7-8
CASSLGGGGGYNEQFF TRBJ2-1 TRBV6-5
CASSLSLGSMMNTEAFF TRBJ1-1 TRBV5-1
CASSFAGGTEAFF TRBJ1-1 TRBV5-1
CSASPGTSQVNEQFF TRBJ2-1 TRBV20-1
CASSLAGTGVSNIQYF TRBJ2-4 TRBV7-8
CSARPGGKSETQYF TRBJ2-5 TRBV20-1
CSASSLPPGSRGETQYF TRBJ2-5 TRBV20-1
CASSFPQGMADTQYF TRBJ2-3 TRBV12-3/TRBV12-4
CASSQTNTEAFF TRBJ1-1 TRBV5-1
CASSVGGGYNEQFF TRBJ2-1 TRBV27
CASSPNRVGWQKLFF TRBJ1-4 TRBV7-9
CASSPPSYTGELFF TRBJ2-2 TRBV7-2
CASSLDDVSYEQYF TRBJ2-7 TRBV11-2
CASSLVGTAVTEAFF TRBJ1-1 TRBV7-2
CASSLTGAMTEAFF TRBJ1-1 TRBV7-2
CSVGGGVGDQETQYF TRBJ2-5 TRBV29-1
CSASRGSMNTEAFF TRBJ1-1 TRBV20-1
CASSLFNRVLASPDTQYF TRBJ2-3 TRBV5-5
CASSPPKPGTQYF TRBJ2-3 TRBV7-2
CASQMDTETQYF TRBJ2-5 TRBV7-2